The T cell receptor beta chain described here comes from a study of cytomegalovirus exposure and HLA in healthy donors. V trimming: 3 bases; J trimming: 8 bases; junction bases outside the gene matches: 10. The CDR3 totals 15 residues. Germline V gene sequence: CDR1 SGDLS, CDR2 YYNGEE. This clone was picked up a small number of times. The PCR employed 60 Vbeta primers together with 13 Jbeta primers. Only in-frame clones appear in the TCRdb table, and some are missing; sequencing was by immunoSEQ multiplex PCR. This sample has some 110,000 clones, with 70% to 75% found just once. Sequencing used PBMCs. The TCR sequence derives from a female donor in good health and CMV-seronegative. The chain carries TRBV9 and TRBJ1-4, with 7 bases that match TRBD1. As DNA, the CDR3 is TGTGCCAGCAGCGCCAATATAGCAGGGGGAGAAAAACTGTTTTTT. Protein product: CASSANIAGGEKLFF. Full variable domain (remainder filled in from reference TRBV9 and TRBJ1-4): DSGVTQTPKHLITATGQRVTLRCSPRSGDLSVYWYQQSLDQGLQFLIQYYNGEERAKGNILERFSAQQFPDLHSELNLSSLELGDSALYFCASSANIAGGEKLFFGSGTQLSVL.